These 8 T cell receptor beta chains originate from one sample sequenced in a study of blood T cells in healthy people across ages. Combining a sample-barcoded 5' primer with a J-beta primer mix, a second PCR ran for 7 to 11 cycles. TCRdb analysed the 5' RACE reads with MiXCR anew, one entry per CDR3 protein. The table includes approximately 600,000 distinct CDR3 sequences, 58% detected once. Sample: blood. Receptors originate from a man aged 55 to 69 in good health.

This clonotype came up a few times. V usage is TRBV20-1 and J usage is TRBJ2-4; 8 bases align to TRBD2. CDR1 and CDR2 (germline): DFQATT, SNEGSKA (reference sequence). This CDR3 comprises 15 residues. With V trimmed by 3 bases and J by 3 bases, 7 bases remained unmatched. As DNA, the CDR3 is TGCAGTGCTAGTCGTCCGGGGGGGATCAAAAACATTCAGTACTTC. Translation: CSASRPGGIKNIQYF.

About this clonotype: A junction boundary mismatches the germline segment, possibly from a read error. The chain links TRBV7-9 to TRBJ1-1; D not certain. The germline CDR1 and CDR2 sequences are SEHNR and FQNEAQ (reference sequence). This CDR3 is 13 amino acids long. The DNA of the CDR3 is TGTGCCAGTAGCTTACTCATGAACACTGAAGCTTTCTTT. It translates to CASSLLMNTEAFF.

This clonotype turned up a few times. The V and J genes are TRBV29-1 and TRBJ1-2; D might be TRBD1 (5 bases). Germline CDR1 and CDR2: SQVTM and ANQGSEA. V was pared by 5 bases and J by 5 bases, with 15 bases between. The CDR3 is made up of 13 amino acids. CDR3 amino acids: CSVLGQGLYGYTF. The CDR3 DNA follows: TGCAGCGTTCTCGGGCAGGGATTATATGGCTACACCTTC.

DNA of the CDR3: TGTGCCAGCAGCTTTCGTCCAGCGGGGGGGGCAGATACGCAGTATTTT. It codes for CASSFRPAGGADTQYF. The chain uses TRBV5-5 and TRBJ2-3; 10 bases fit TRBD2. V lost 2 bases, J lost 4 bases, and 7 bases stayed unmatched. The CDR3 totals 16 residues. The germline gives CDR1 SGHKS, CDR2 YYEKEE (reference sequence).

DNA of the CDR3: TGTGCCAGCAGCTTCGCCGGACTAAAAGAGACCCAGTACTTC. Its protein product is CASSFAGLKETQYF. The chain has TRBV7-2 and TRBJ2-4; tentatively, D is TRBD2 (6 bases). The end of the DNA aligns better with TRBJ2-5, so the J call may be wrong. The CDR3 loop spans 14 amino acids. The V gene's germline CDR1 is SGHTA and CDR2 FQGNSA.

This clonotype was seen only once. The chain combines TRBV10-3 with TRBJ2-5; D is uncertain. This CDR3 region has 14 residues. V gave up 2 bases and J gave up 1 base, with 8 bases separating them. Germline V gene sequence: CDR1 ENHRY, CDR2 SYGVKD. This CDR3 reads CAISEGSSQETQYF. Written as DNA, the CDR3 is TGTGCCATCAGTGAGGGCAGCTCCCAAGAGACCCAGTACTTC.

In this sample, this clonotype turned up once. A clone one base away is much larger, so this may be a read error. The chain is built from TRBV29-1 and TRBJ2-5; 7 bases line up with TRBD2. This CDR3 region has 12 residues. CDR1 is SQVTM, CDR2 ANQGSEA, per germline. The CDR3 loop reads CCGGRGQETQYF. The DNA for the CDR3 is TGCTGCGGGGGTCGGGGACAAGAGACCCAGTACTTC.

V usage is TRBV29-1 and J usage is TRBJ2-3; tentative D call: TRBD1 (6 bases). In germline, CDR1 is SQVTM, CDR2 ANQGSEA. The CDR3 covers 14 residues. The V end lost 4 bases, the J end lost 1 base, and 12 bases lay between the germline ends. As DNA, the CDR3 is TGCAGCGTTGCTAAAGGGGGAGGCACAGATACGCAGTATTTT. It encodes CSVAKGGGTDTQYF.